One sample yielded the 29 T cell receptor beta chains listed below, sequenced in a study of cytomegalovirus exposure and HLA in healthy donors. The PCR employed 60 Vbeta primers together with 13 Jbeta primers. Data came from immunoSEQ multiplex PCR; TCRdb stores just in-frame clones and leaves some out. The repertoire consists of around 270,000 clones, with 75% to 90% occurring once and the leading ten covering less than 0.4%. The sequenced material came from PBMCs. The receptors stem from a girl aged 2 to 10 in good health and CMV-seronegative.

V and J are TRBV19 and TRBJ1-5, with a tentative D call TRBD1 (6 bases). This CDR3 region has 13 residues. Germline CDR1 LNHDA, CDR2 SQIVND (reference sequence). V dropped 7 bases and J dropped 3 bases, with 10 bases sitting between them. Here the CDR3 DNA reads TGTGCCAGTACTGACAGGTTCAATCAGCCCCAGCATTTT. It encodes CASTDRFNQPQHF.

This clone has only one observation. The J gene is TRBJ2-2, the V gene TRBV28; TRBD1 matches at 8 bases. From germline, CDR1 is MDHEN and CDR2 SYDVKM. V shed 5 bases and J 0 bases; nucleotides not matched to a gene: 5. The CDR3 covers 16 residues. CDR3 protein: CASSPGQGTNTGELFF. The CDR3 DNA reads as TGTGCCAGCAGTCCCGGACAGGGCACGAACACCGGGGAGCTGTTTTTT. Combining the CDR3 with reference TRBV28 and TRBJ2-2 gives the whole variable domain DVKVTQSSRYLVKRTGEKVFLECVQDMDHENMFWYRQDPGLGLRLIYFSYDVKMKEKGDIPEGYSVSREKKERFSLILESASTNQTSMYLCASSPGQGTNTGELFFGEGSRLTVL.

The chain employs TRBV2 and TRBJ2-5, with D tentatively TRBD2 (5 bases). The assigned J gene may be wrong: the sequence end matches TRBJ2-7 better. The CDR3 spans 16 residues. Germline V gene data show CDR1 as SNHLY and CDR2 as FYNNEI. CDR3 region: CASRAVPDGYTGEQYF. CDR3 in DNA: TGTGCCAGCAGAGCGGTCCCGGACGGGTATACGGGCGAGCAGTACTTC.

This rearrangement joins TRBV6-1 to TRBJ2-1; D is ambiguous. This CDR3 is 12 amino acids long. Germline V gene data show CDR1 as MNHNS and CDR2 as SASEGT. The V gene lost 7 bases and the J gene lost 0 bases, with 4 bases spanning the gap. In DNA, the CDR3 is TGTGCCAGCACTTACTCCTACAATGAGCAGTTCTTC. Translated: CASTYSYNEQFF.

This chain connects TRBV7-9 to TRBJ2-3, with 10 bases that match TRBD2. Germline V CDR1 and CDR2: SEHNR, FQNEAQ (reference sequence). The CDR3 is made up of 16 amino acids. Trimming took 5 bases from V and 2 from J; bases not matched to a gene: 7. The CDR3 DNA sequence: TGTGCCAGCAGCCTTGCTAGCGGGGGCAACACAGATACGCAGTATTTT. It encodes CASSLASGGNTDTQYF.

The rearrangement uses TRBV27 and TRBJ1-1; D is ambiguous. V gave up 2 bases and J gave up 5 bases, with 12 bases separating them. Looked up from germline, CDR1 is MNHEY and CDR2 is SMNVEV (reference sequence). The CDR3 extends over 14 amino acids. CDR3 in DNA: TGTGCCAGCAGTTTAAGAGTCGAACAGACTGAAGCTTTCTTT. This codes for CASSLRVEQTEAFF.

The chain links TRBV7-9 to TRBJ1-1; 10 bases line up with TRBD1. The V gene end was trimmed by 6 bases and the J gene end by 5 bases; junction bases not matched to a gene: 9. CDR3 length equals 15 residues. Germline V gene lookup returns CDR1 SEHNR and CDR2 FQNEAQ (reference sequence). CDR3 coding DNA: TGTGCCAGCAGACGGAGGACAGGGGGTCGGACTGAAGCTTTCTTT. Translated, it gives CASRRRTGGRTEAFF. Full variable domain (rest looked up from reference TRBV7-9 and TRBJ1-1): DTGVSQNPRHKITKRGQNVTFRCDPISEHNRLYWYRQTLGQGPEFLTYFQNEAQLEKSRLLSDRFSAERPKGSFSTLEIQRTEQGDSAMYLCASRRRTGGRTEAFFGQGTRLTVV.

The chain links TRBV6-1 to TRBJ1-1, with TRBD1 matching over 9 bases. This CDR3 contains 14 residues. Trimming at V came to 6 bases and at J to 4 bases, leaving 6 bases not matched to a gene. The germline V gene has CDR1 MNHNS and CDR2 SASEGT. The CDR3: CASRPTGGATEAFF. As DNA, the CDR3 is TGTGCCAGCAGGCCGACAGGGGGGGCCACTGAAGCTTTCTTT.

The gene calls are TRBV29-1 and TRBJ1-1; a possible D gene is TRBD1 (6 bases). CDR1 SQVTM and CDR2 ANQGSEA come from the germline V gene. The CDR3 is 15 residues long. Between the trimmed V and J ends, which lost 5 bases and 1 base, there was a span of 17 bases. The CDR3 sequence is CSVSARDTWNTEAFF. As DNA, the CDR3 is TGCAGCGTTTCTGCCCGGGACACCTGGAACACTGAAGCTTTCTTT.

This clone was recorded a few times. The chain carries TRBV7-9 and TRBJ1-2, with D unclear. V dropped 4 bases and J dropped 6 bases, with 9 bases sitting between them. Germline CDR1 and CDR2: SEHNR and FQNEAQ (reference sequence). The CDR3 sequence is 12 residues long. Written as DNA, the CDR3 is TGTGCCAGCAGCTCCCAGGTGGATGGCTACACCTTC. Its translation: CASSSQVDGYTF.

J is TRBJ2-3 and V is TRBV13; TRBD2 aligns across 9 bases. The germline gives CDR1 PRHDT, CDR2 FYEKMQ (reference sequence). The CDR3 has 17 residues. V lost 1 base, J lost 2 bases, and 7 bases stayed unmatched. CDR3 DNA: TGTGCCAGCAGCTTAGAGGTCGCGGGGGGGATCACAGATACGCAGTATTTT. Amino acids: CASSLEVAGGITDTQYF.

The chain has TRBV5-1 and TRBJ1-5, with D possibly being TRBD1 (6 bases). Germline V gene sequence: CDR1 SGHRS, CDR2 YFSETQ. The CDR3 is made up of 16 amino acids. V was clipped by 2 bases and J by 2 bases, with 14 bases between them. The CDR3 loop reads CASSLGGLVGNQPQHF. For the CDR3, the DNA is TGCGCCAGCAGCTTAGGGGGTTTGGTAGGCAATCAGCCCCAGCATTTT.

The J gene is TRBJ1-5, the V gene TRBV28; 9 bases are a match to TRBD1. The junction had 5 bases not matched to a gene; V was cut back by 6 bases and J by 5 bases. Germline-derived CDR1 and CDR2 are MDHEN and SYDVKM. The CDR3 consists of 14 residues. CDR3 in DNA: TGTGCCAGCAGCACCGGACAGGGGCATCAGCCCCAGCATTTT. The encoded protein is CASSTGQGHQPQHF.

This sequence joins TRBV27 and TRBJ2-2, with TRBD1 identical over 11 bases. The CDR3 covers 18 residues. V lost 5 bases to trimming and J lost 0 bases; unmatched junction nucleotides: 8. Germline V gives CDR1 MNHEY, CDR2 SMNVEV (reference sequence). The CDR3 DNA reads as TGTGCCAGCAGTCCCGAAGGGACAGGGGGGCCGAACACCGGGGAGCTGTTTTTT. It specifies CASSPEGTGGPNTGELFF.

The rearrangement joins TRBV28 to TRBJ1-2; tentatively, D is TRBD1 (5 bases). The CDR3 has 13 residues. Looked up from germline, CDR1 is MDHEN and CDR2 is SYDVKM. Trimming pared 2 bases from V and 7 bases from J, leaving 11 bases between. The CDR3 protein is CASSLRPRVGYTF. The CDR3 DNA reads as TGTGCCAGCAGTTTACGACCCAGGGTTGGCTACACCTTC.

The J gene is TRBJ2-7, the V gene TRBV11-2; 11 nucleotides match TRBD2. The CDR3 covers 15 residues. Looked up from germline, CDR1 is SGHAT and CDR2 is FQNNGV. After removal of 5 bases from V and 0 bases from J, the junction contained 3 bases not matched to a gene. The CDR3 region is CASSPLAGGSYEQYF. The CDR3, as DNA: TGTGCCAGCAGCCCTCTAGCGGGGGGCTCCTACGAGCAGTACTTC. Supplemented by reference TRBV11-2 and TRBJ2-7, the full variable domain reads EAGVAQSPRYKIIEKRQSVAFWCNPISGHATLYWYQQILGQGPKLLIQFQNNGVVDDSQLPKDRFSAERLKGVDSTLKIQPAKLEDSAVYLCASSPLAGGSYEQYFGPGTRLTVT.

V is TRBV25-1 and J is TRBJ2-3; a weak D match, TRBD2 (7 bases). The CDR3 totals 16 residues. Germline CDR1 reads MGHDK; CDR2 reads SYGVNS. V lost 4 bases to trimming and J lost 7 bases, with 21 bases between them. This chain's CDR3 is CASSAGLRGASNTQYF. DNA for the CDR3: TGTGCCAGCAGTGCCGGCCTTCGGGGGGCCTCAAATACGCAGTATTTT.

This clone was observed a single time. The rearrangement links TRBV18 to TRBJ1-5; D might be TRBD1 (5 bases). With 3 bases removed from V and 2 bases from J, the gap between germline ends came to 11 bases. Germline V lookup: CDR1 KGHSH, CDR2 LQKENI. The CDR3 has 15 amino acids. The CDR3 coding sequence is TGTGCCAGCTCACCCGTGGACATCGGCAATCAGCCCCAGCATTTT. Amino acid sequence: CASSPVDIGNQPQHF.

CDR3 coding DNA: TGTGCCTGGAGTGTATATGGAGGGGCTCGCTATGGCTACACCTTC. Its translation: CAWSVYGGARYGYTF. This chain connects TRBV30 to TRBJ1-2; weak D call: TRBD1 (5 bases). V was trimmed by 0 bases and J by 4 bases, leaving 15 bases between them. The CDR3 covers 15 residues. CDR1 and CDR2 (germline): GTSNPN, SVGIG (reference sequence).

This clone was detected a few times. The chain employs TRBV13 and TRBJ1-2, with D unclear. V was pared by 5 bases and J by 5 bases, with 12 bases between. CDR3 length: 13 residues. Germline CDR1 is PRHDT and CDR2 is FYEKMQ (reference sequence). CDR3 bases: TGTGCCAGCAGCCGAGACACCTTGTATGGCTACACCTTC. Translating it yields CASSRDTLYGYTF. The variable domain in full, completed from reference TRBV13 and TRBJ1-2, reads AAGVIQSPRHLIKEKRETATLKCYPIPRHDTVYWYQQGPGQDPQFLISFYEKMQSDKGSIPDRFSAQQFSDYHSELNMSSLELGDSALYFCASSRDTLYGYTFGSGTRLTVV.

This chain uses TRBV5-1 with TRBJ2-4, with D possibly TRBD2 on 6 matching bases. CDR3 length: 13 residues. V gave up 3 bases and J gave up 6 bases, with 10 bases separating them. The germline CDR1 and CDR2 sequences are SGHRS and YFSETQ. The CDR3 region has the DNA TGCGCCAGCAGCTGGGAGGATCCAAACATTCAGTACTTC. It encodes CASSWEDPNIQYF.

The CDR3 region is CASSAPSSGGARNEQFF. The DNA for the CDR3 is TGTGCCAGCAGCGCCCCATCTAGCGGGGGGGCCAGGAATGAGCAGTTCTTC. This chain joins TRBV9 and TRBJ2-1; TRBD2 aligns across 12 bases. The CDR3 sequence is 17 residues long. With V trimmed by 3 bases and J by 7 bases, 11 bases remained unmatched. Germline CDR1 reads SGDLS; CDR2 reads YYNGEE.

The CDR3 protein is CASSQDGWGGLVYAYEQYF. DNA of the CDR3: TGTGCCAGCAGCCAAGATGGATGGGGGGGGCTAGTGTATGCCTACGAGCAGTACTTC. The chain has TRBV4-2 and TRBJ2-7, with TRBD2 as a possible D gene (7 bases). The CDR3 is made up of 19 amino acids. Germline CDR1 is LGHNA and CDR2 is YNFKEQ. Trimming cost V 0 bases and J 2 bases, with 23 bases left between them.

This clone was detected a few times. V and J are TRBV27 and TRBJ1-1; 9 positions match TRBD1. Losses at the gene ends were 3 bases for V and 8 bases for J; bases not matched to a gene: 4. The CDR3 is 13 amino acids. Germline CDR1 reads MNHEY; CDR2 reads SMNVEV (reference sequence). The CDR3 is CASSFRGQGEAFF. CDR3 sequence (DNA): TGTGCCAGCAGTTTTAGGGGACAGGGCGAAGCTTTCTTT.

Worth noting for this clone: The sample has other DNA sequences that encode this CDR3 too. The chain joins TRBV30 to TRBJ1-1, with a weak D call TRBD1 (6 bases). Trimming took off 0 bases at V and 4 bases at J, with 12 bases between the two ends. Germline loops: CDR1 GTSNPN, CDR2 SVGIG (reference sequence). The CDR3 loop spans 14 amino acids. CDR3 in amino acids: CAWSVQGFGTEAFF. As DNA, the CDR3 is TGTGCCTGGAGTGTACAGGGATTTGGCACTGAAGCTTTCTTT.

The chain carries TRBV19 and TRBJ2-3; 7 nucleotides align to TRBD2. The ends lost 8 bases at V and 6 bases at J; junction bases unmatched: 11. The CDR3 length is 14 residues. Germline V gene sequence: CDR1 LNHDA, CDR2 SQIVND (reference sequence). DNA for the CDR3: TGTGCCAGTTCCTCGACTAGCTGGATGGATACGCAGTATTTT. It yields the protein CASSSTSWMDTQYF.

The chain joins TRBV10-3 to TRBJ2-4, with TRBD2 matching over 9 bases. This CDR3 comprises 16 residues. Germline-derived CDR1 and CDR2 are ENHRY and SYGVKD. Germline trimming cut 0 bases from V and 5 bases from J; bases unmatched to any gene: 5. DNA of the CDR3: TGTGCCATCAGTGAGTCCCTAGCGGGATTTCAAAACATTCAGTACTTC. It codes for CAISESLAGFQNIQYF.

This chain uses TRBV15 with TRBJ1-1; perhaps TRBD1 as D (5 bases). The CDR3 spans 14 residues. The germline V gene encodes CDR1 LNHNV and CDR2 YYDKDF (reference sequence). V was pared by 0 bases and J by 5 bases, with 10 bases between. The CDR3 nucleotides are TGTGCCACCAGCAGAGAGGGGCCCGGGACTGAAGCTTTCTTT. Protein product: CATSREGPGTEAFF.

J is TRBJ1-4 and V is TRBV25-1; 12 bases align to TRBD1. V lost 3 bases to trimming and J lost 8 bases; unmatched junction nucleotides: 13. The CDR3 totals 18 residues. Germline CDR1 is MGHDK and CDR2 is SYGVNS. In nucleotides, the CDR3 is TGTGCCAGCAGTGATCTAATCCGGGACAGGGGGCAACAAGAAAAACTGTTTTTT. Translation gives CASSDLIRDRGQQEKLFF.